The clone carrying this T cell receptor beta chain was observed once. Its antigen remains unknown. The data derive from a study of shared clonotypes between healthy human individuals. The study, taken as a whole, reports: Among donors, sharing of clonotypes was expected to be affected by sequencing depth. Specimens sampled were limited to blood, with tissue repertoires likely differing.

Authors' methods: ImmunoSEQ output held junction-only sequences without quality scores, so filtering differed. Clones were read by immunoSEQ multiplex PCR, and TCRdb kept only the in-frame ones, dropping some. V, J and clone size are taken as reported in that table, and D and trimming were inferred from the DNA itself. The table has roughly 480,000 clones, 65% to 80% seen once. Sequencing was done on a sample of PBMCs. The sequence came from a woman between 40 and 50 years old in good health. Some clones in this sample may be carry-over from other donors' samples.

The CDR3 here is CASSQGQVQETQYF. The DNA of the CDR3 is TGTGCCAGCAGCCAAGGACAAGTCCAAGAGACCCAGTACTTC. J is TRBJ2-5 and V is TRBV7-6; D possibly corresponds to TRBD1 (5 bases). Germline V gives CDR1 SGHVS, CDR2 FNYEAQ. The CDR3 totals 14 residues. V dropped 5 bases and J dropped 1 base, with 11 bases sitting between them.